Shown below are 25 T cell receptor beta chains from a single sample sequenced in a study of T cells in Graves' hyperthyroidism and ophthalmopathy. TCR beta CDR3 regions were amplified from RNA transcripts. Using the HTBI primer set, a first-round RT-PCR was run on the TCR CDR3. One entry per CDR3 protein results from TCRdb running MiXCR on the multiplex PCR reads. The repertoire holds around 370,000 distinct CDR3 sequences, with less than 20% as singletons. The sequencing input was blood. The receptors here all came from a man aged 18 to 29 with Graves' ophthalmopathy.

Many counts were recorded for this clonotype. This sequence joins TRBV5-5 and TRBJ1-5, with D unresolved. The germline gives CDR1 SGHKS, CDR2 YYEKEE (reference sequence). The CDR3 runs to 15 residues. Trimming removed 4 bases from V and 2 bases from J, with 13 bases in between. CDR3 amino acids: CASSDPGEGNQPQHF. The CDR3 DNA reads as TGTGCCAGCAGCGATCCTGGGGAGGGCAATCAGCCCCAGCATTTT.

This clonotype was counted at least ten times. The gene calls are TRBV18 and TRBJ2-7; no reliable D call. Germline V gene data show CDR1 as KGHSH and CDR2 as LQKENI. CDR3 size: 14 residues. The V end was cut by 3 bases, the J end by 2 bases, with 11 bases between. In DNA, the CDR3 is TGTGCCAGCTCACCTAGGCAGAACCCCTACGAGCAGTACTTC. As protein: CASSPRQNPYEQYF.

This clonotype was observed a handful of times. This chain links TRBV20-1 with TRBJ2-7; a possible D gene is TRBD2 (5 bases). V was pared by 2 bases and J by 0 bases, with 11 bases between. This CDR3 has 14 amino acids. Per germline, CDR1 DFQATT and CDR2 SNEGSKA (reference sequence). CDR3 bases: TGCAGTGCTAGATCCAGCGGATCCTCCTACGAGCAGTACTTC. Protein product: CSARSSGSSYEQYF.

This clonotype was counted at least ten times. V gene TRBV11-2 combines with J gene TRBJ2-1; 15 bases fit TRBD2. The CDR3 contains 19 residues. After removal of 5 bases from V and 7 bases from J, the junction contained 15 bases not matched to a gene. Per germline, CDR1 SGHAT and CDR2 FQNNGV. The CDR3 loop is CASSQPGLAGGPSENEQFF. In DNA form, the CDR3 reads TGTGCCAGCAGCCAACCGGGACTAGCGGGGGGCCCAAGTGAGAATGAGCAGTTCTTC.

The genes are TRBV5-1 and TRBJ2-1; tentatively, D is TRBD2 (7 bases). The CDR3 length is 14 residues. V dropped 5 bases and J dropped 7 bases, with 16 bases sitting between them. The V gene's germline CDR1 is SGHRS and CDR2 YFSETQ. Here the CDR3 DNA reads TGCGCCAGCAGACAGGGAGGGAAGGAAAATGAGCAGTTCTTC. It is translated as CASRQGGKENEQFF.

As concerns this clonotype: Since a much larger clone is just one base distant, this may be a read error. Here the CDR3 omits its conserved ending phenylalanine or tryptophan, so a read error is the likely source. The J gene is TRBJ2-1, the V gene TRBV6-1; 9 bases agree with TRBD2. This CDR3 spans 17 amino acids. After removal of 4 bases from V and 2 bases from J, the junction contained 9 bases not matched to a gene. CDR1 is MNHNS, CDR2 SASEGT, per germline. This CDR3 is CASSARLAGRTYNEQFS. The CDR3 nucleotides are TGTGCCAGCAGTGCACGTCTAGCGGGGAGGACCTACAATGAGCAGTTCTCC.

In this sample, this clonotype turned up many times. This chain joins TRBV27 and TRBJ2-7; D gene ambiguous. The V end was cut by 5 bases, the J end by 7 bases, with 15 bases between. Germline V gene lookup returns CDR1 MNHEY and CDR2 SMNVEV (reference sequence). The CDR3 has 13 residues. The CDR3 sequence is CASSPSQFLEQYF. DNA of the CDR3: TGTGCCAGCAGTCCCAGTCAATTCCTTGAGCAGTACTTC.

This clonotype has at least ten counts. The chain employs TRBV6-6 and TRBJ1-4; D unresolved. This CDR3 has 13 residues. Germline CDR1 reads MNHNY; CDR2 reads SVGAGI (reference sequence). V was trimmed by 2 bases and J by 8 bases, leaving 9 bases between them. The CDR3 DNA sequence: TGTGCCAGCAGTTACCCAGAAGAGGAAAAACTGTTTTTT. Its translation: CASSYPEEEKLFF.

In its sample, this clonotype was seen many times. The CDR3 loop is CASSLASAYTDTQYF. In nucleotides, the CDR3 is TGCGCCAGCAGCTTGGCTAGCGCGTACACAGATACGCAGTATTTT. This sequence joins TRBV5-1 and TRBJ2-3, with D perhaps matching TRBD2 (6 bases). Trimming shortened V by 0 bases and J by 2 bases, and 10 bases separated the two germline ends. In germline, CDR1 is SGHRS, CDR2 YFSETQ. The length of the CDR3 is 15 residues.

The chain carries TRBV5-1 and TRBJ2-1; D is unresolved. This CDR3 has 11 residues. The germline gives CDR1 SGHRS, CDR2 YFSETQ. V gave up 4 bases and J gave up 10 bases, with 9 bases separating them. The CDR3 reads CASSTRGEQFF. In DNA, the CDR3 is TGCGCCAGCAGCACCCGAGGAGAGCAGTTCTTC.

This clonotype was counted only a few times. V is TRBV6-5 and J is TRBJ2-1, with TRBD1 as a possible D gene (6 bases). V was shortened by 2 bases and J by 15 bases, with 11 bases between the two germline ends. The CDR3 totals 11 residues. Germline-derived CDR1 and CDR2 are MNHEY and SVGAGI. CDR3 in amino acids: CASSYGDKAFF. CDR3 coding DNA: TGTGCCAGCAGTTACGGGGACAAGGCGTTCTTC.

This clonotype has at least ten counts. The chain joins TRBV10-3 to TRBJ1-2, with D maybe TRBD1 (6 bases). The CDR3 has 15 residues. Germline V gene data show CDR1 as ENHRY and CDR2 as SYGVKD. The V gene lost 7 bases and the J gene lost 5 bases, with 20 bases spanning the gap. The CDR3 nucleotides read TGTGCCATCACCCCGGAGGGGGGCGGCGGGTATGGCTACACCTTC. Residues: CAITPEGGGGYGYTF.

This clonotype was picked up many times. This chain uses TRBV5-1 with TRBJ2-7; 7 nucleotides agree with TRBD1. Germline lookup yields CDR1 SGHRS and CDR2 YFSETQ. The CDR3 totals 15 residues. The V and J ends lost 6 bases and 1 base, in that order; junction bases with no gene match: 10. DNA for the CDR3: TGCGCCAGCACCCAATCCGGGACAGCGTCCTACGAGCAGTACTTC. Its protein product is CASTQSGTASYEQYF. The entire variable domain, with the rest obtained from reference TRBV5-1 and TRBJ2-7, is as follows: KAGVTQTPRYLIKTRGQQVTLSCSPISGHRSVSWYQQTPGQGLQFLFEYFSETQRNKGNFPGRFSGRQFSNSRSEMNVSTLELGDSALYLCASTQSGTASYEQYFGPGTRLTVT.

This clonotype has just a few counts. Written as DNA, the CDR3 is TGTGCCAGCACCTGGACTAGCGGGGGGGCGGGCACCGGGGAGCTGTTTTTT. It yields the protein CASTWTSGGAGTGELFF. V and J are TRBV3-1 and TRBJ2-2; 15 bases line up with TRBD2. Unmatched junction bases numbered 7, after V lost 7 bases and J lost 4 bases. Germline V CDR1 and CDR2: LGHDT, YNNKEL (reference sequence). The CDR3 sequence is 17 residues long.

This chain uses TRBV20-1 with TRBJ2-2, with D possibly being TRBD2 (6 bases). V gave up 6 bases and J gave up 6 bases, with 17 bases separating them. CDR1 is DFQATT, CDR2 SNEGSKA, per germline (reference sequence). CDR3 length: 14 residues. The CDR3, as DNA: TGCAGTGCGAGACGAGCGGGCAACTCCGGGGAGCTGTTTTTT. Translation gives CSARRAGNSGELFF.

In this sample, this clonotype turned up a few times. The chain links TRBV6-2 or TRBV6-3 to TRBJ2-2, with 7 nucleotides matching TRBD2. This CDR3 has 18 amino acids. Unmatched junction bases numbered 13, after V lost 6 bases and J lost 0 bases. Germline CDR1 MNHEY, CDR2 SVGEGT. CDR3 DNA sequence: TGTGCCAGCAGCCGGCGGGGAGCGGGGCCGGCGAACACCGGGGAGCTGTTTTTT. It specifies CASSRRGAGPANTGELFF.

This clonotype showed up just a few times. Here the CDR3 DNA reads TGCAGTGCTAGGATAGCGGGCGAGAAAACCTATGGCTACACCTTC. This codes for CSARIAGEKTYGYTF. This chain links TRBV20-1 with TRBJ1-2; no definite D call. Germline V gene sequence: CDR1 DFQATT, CDR2 SNEGSKA (reference sequence). The germline V and J ends were trimmed by 3 bases and 4 bases, with 18 bases remaining between them. This CDR3 comprises 15 residues.

The genes are TRBV2 and TRBJ1-1, with D tentatively TRBD1 (5 bases). Trimming removed 1 base at V and 2 bases at J, with 8 bases between. Germline V CDR1 and CDR2: SNHLY, FYNNEI. This CDR3 is built from 14 residues. Written as DNA, the CDR3 is TGTGCCAGCAGTGAAGTGACAGCAAACACTGAAGCTTTCTTT. This sequence encodes CASSEVTANTEAFF.

This chain links TRBV4-1 with TRBJ2-7; tentatively, D is TRBD2 (5 bases). CDR3 length: 14 amino acids. Germline V gene data show CDR1 as MGHRA and CDR2 as YSYEKL. V lost 0 bases to trimming and J lost 7 bases, with 13 bases between them. The CDR3 loop is CASSQDRGFREQYF. Written as DNA, the CDR3 is TGCGCCAGCAGCCAAGATCGGGGATTCCGGGAGCAGTACTTC.

For this clonotype: A read error may explain this, as a much larger clone is one base away. This chain uses TRBV28 with TRBJ2-5; 7 nucleotides match TRBD2. V shed 5 bases, J shed 5 bases, and the junction held 17 bases outside the gene matches. The CDR3 runs 17 residues. The V gene's germline CDR1 is MDHEN and CDR2 SYDVKM. In DNA, the CDR3 is TGTGCCAGCAGTCCCTACGGACTAGACGGGGCTCTGGAGACCCAGTACTTC. Protein: CASSPYGLDGALETQYF. The full variable domain, its missing parts supplied by reference TRBV28 and TRBJ2-5, is DVKVTQSSRYLVKRTGEKVFLECVQDMDHENMFWYRQDPGLGLRLIYFSYDVKMKEKGDIPEGYSVSREKKERFSLILESASTNQTSMYLCASSPYGLDGALETQYFGPGTRLLVL.

On this clonotype: The junction and the germline gene differ at one end; a read error may be behind it. The chain carries TRBV12-3 or TRBV12-4 and TRBJ2-1, with no clear D. This CDR3 has 14 amino acids. The CDR3 DNA sequence: TGTGCCAGCAGCACCTCGGGTACCTACAATAAGCAGTTCTTC. Translation gives CASSTSGTYNKQFF.

Ten or more counts support this clonotype. The gene calls are TRBV3-1 and TRBJ1-1; D is unresolved. The CDR3 runs to 14 residues. Looked up from germline, CDR1 is LGHDT and CDR2 is YNNKEL (reference sequence). V lost 4 bases and J lost 7, with 16 bases in between. CDR3 loop: CASSPPTSPGEAFF. CDR3 bases: TGTGCCAGCAGCCCTCCAACGTCCCCGGGTGAAGCTTTCTTT.

This clonotype was seen a handful of times. V usage is TRBV10-3 and J usage is TRBJ1-2; D unclear. The CDR3 sequence is 16 residues long. CDR1 and CDR2 from the germline V gene are ENHRY and SYGVKD. Trimming removed 3 bases at V and 6 bases at J, with 20 bases between. The CDR3 here is CAISDGQEVPPDGYTF. The DNA for the CDR3 is TGTGCCATCAGTGACGGGCAGGAGGTCCCCCCAGATGGCTACACCTTC.

The sample holds many counts of this clonotype. The J gene is TRBJ2-7, the V gene TRBV5-1; TRBD2 matches 10 bases. There are 15 residues in the CDR3. Germline-derived CDR1 and CDR2 are SGHRS and YFSETQ. Losses at the gene ends were 2 bases for V and 5 bases for J; bases not matched to a gene: 7. The CDR3 DNA reads as TGCGCCAGCAGCTTTCCTAGCGGGGGTACGGACGAGCAGTACTTC. This gives the protein CASSFPSGGTDEQYF. Filled out from reference TRBV5-1 and TRBJ2-7, the complete variable domain reads KAGVTQTPRYLIKTRGQQVTLSCSPISGHRSVSWYQQTPGQGLQFLFEYFSETQRNKGNFPGRFSGRQFSNSRSEMNVSTLELGDSALYLCASSFPSGGTDEQYFGPGTRLTVT.

This clonotype was seen many times. This chain joins TRBV7-9 and TRBJ1-5, with D tentatively TRBD1 (5 bases). The CDR3 has 12 residues. Germline assignment: CDR1 SEHNR and CDR2 FQNEAQ (reference sequence). V was clipped by 3 bases and J by 7 bases, with 7 bases between them. CDR3 bases: TGTGCCAGCAGCTTGGGGGGACAGCCCCAGCATTTT. Translation: CASSLGGQPQHF.